Below are 27 T cell receptor beta chains sequenced from a single sample in a study of technical replicates of blood from a handful of donors. Profiled with immunoSEQ multiplex PCR; TCRdb holds only in-frame clones, not every one. The sample lists more than 80,000 clones; roughly 95% were seen once. Specimen: T cells isolated from PBMCs. These receptors all stem from a human donor in good health.

J is TRBJ1-5 and V is TRBV4-1; 8 positions agree with TRBD1. The ends lost 2 bases at V and 8 bases at J; junction bases unmatched: 2. Germline V lookup: CDR1 MGHRA, CDR2 YSYEKL. The CDR3 length is 13 residues. The CDR3 nucleotides read TGCGCCAGCAGCCAAACAGGGGGAGAGCCCCAGCATTTT. Its translation: CASSQTGGEPQHF.

This chain links TRBV6-5 with TRBJ2-2; D ambiguous. V was cut by 2 bases and J by 8 bases, with 3 bases left in between. The CDR3 loop spans 11 amino acids. Germline lookup yields CDR1 MNHEY and CDR2 SVGAGI. CDR3 DNA sequence: TGTGCCAGCAGTTACCGGGGGGAGCTGTTTTTT. Encoded protein: CASSYRGELFF.

The chain is built from TRBV5-1 and TRBJ2-1; the match to TRBD2 covers 8 bases. The V and J ends lost 4 bases and 5 bases, in that order; junction bases with no gene match: 5. Germline V gene sequence: CDR1 SGHRS, CDR2 YFSETQ. This CDR3 is 14 amino acids long. CDR3 DNA: TGCGCCAGCAGCATCAGCGGGGGAGACAATGAGCAGTTCTTC. Translated, it gives CASSISGGDNEQFF.

The DNA of the CDR3 is TGTGCCAGCAGCGTAGCCCCCGGACAGGGAGAGACCCAGTACTTC. Encoded protein: CASSVAPGQGETQYF. V is TRBV9 and J is TRBJ2-5; 8 nucleotides match TRBD1. V shed 0 bases and J 4 bases; nucleotides not matched to a gene: 5. The CDR3 length is 15 residues. Germline V gene sequence: CDR1 SGDLS, CDR2 YYNGEE.

This clone was seen more than once but under ten times. The chain couples TRBV5-1 to TRBJ1-1; 7 bases match TRBD1. The CDR3 length is 16 residues. Per the germline V gene, CDR1 is SGHRS and CDR2 is YFSETQ. The V and J ends lost 4 bases and 1 base, in that order; junction bases with no gene match: 10. The CDR3 DNA follows: TGCGCCAGCAGCAACAAGGACAGGCGGGGGAACACTGAAGCTTTCTTT. It codes for CASSNKDRRGNTEAFF.

This chain links TRBV6-4 with TRBJ1-2; D possibly corresponds to TRBD1 (6 bases). V lost 5 bases and J lost 6, with 13 bases in between. CDR1 and CDR2 from the germline V gene are MRHNA and SNTAGT. The CDR3 has 13 amino acids. CDR3 protein: CASSYRAVHGYTF. The CDR3 bases are TGTGCCAGCAGTTACAGGGCCGTTCATGGCTACACCTTC.

This chain joins TRBV15 and TRBJ2-7; TRBD1 matches at 9 bases. With 8 bases clipped from V and 3 bases from J, the junction kept 8 bases outside the gene matches. This CDR3 contains 14 residues. Per the germline V gene, CDR1 is LNHNV and CDR2 is YYDKDF (reference sequence). CDR3 sequence: CATSQATGGYEQYF. CDR3 nucleotide sequence: TGTGCCACCTCTCAAGCGACAGGGGGCTACGAGCAGTACTTC.

The rearrangement joins TRBV7-6 to TRBJ2-1, with TRBD2 identical over 9 bases. The germline V gene has CDR1 SGHVS and CDR2 FNYEAQ. CDR3 length equals 14 residues. Trimming took 2 bases from V and 7 from J; bases not matched to a gene: 3. The CDR3 region has the DNA TGTGCCAGCAGCTTAAGCGGGGGGCTGAATGAGCAGTTCTTC. Translated, it gives CASSLSGGLNEQFF.

The V and J genes are TRBV29-1 and TRBJ2-5; 12 bases line up with TRBD2. J was trimmed by 4 bases and V by 7 bases; bases with no gene match: 7. This CDR3 has 14 residues. Germline V gene lookup returns CDR1 SQVTM and CDR2 ANQGSEA. CDR3 nucleotides: TGCAGCGCCGTACTACTAGCGGGGGGAGAGACCCAGTACTTC. This encodes CSAVLLAGGETQYF. The whole variable domain, filled in from reference TRBV29-1 and TRBJ2-5, reads SAVISQKPSRDICQRGTSLTIQCQVDSQVTMMFWYRQQPGQSLTLIATANQGSEATYESGFVIDKFPISRPNLTFSTLTVSNMSPEDSSIYLCSAVLLAGGETQYFGPGTRLLVL.

The rearrangement links TRBV2 to TRBJ2-5; maybe TRBD2 (5 bases). The germline CDR1 and CDR2 sequences are SNHLY and FYNNEI. The length of the CDR3 is 14 residues. Between the trimmed V and J ends, which lost 6 bases and 4 bases, there was a span of 15 bases. This CDR3 reads CASSPRGRRETQYF. CDR3 nucleotide sequence: TGTGCCAGCAGCCCGAGAGGGCGGCGAGAGACCCAGTACTTC.

This chain joins TRBV19 and TRBJ2-7; 7 bases fit TRBD1. The V gene end was trimmed by 5 bases and the J gene end by 1 base; junction bases not matched to a gene: 5. The germline CDR1 and CDR2 sequences are LNHDA and SQIVND (reference sequence). The CDR3 runs to 14 residues. The chain's CDR3 is CASSLGGQSYEQYF. CDR3 DNA sequence: TGTGCCAGTAGTTTAGGGGGACAGTCCTACGAGCAGTACTTC.

The V gene is TRBV19, the J gene TRBJ2-6; 11 bases fit TRBD1. Germline CDR1 reads LNHDA; CDR2 reads SQIVND (reference sequence). This CDR3 comprises 18 residues. The V and J ends lost 1 base and 0 bases, in that order; junction bases with no gene match: 2. The CDR3 sequence: CASSIGGTGGSGANVLTF. Here the CDR3 DNA reads TGTGCCAGTAGTATAGGGGGGACAGGGGGCTCTGGGGCCAACGTCCTGACTTTC. The full variable domain, its missing parts supplied by reference TRBV19 and TRBJ2-6, is DGGITQSPKYLFRKEGQNVTLSCEQNLNHDAMYWYRQDPGQGLRLIYYSQIVNDFQKGDIAEGYSVSREKKESFPLTVTSAQKNPTAFYLCASSIGGTGGSGANVLTFGAGSRLTVL.

Only one count was recorded for this clone. This chain joins TRBV6-6 and TRBJ2-1; no clear D gene. Trimming left V 7 bases short and J 0 bases short, with 10 bases between. Per the germline V gene, CDR1 is MNHNY and CDR2 is SVGAGI (reference sequence). The CDR3 length is 14 residues. This chain's CDR3 is CASNRESSYNEQFF. CDR3 nucleotides: TGTGCCAGCAATCGCGAGAGCTCCTACAATGAGCAGTTCTTC.

The chain recombines TRBV7-9 with TRBJ2-7; 8 bases map to TRBD1. Germline V CDR1 and CDR2: SEHNR, FQNEAQ (reference sequence). V lost 6 bases to trimming and J lost 3 bases; unmatched junction nucleotides: 10. The CDR3 has 15 amino acids. In DNA, the CDR3 is TGTGCCAGCAGTGCTAGGACAGGGAAGGTCTACGAGCAGTACTTC. Protein: CASSARTGKVYEQYF.

The rearrangement joins TRBV7-8 to TRBJ2-2; 7 nucleotides match TRBD2. The trim removed 5 bases at V and 0 bases at J, leaving 6 bases unmatched. The CDR3 is 16 residues long. The germline CDR1 and CDR2 sequences are SGHVS and FQNEAQ. This CDR3 reads CASSAGVYANTGELFF. The CDR3 DNA follows: TGTGCCAGCAGCGCGGGGGTATACGCGAACACCGGGGAGCTGTTTTTT.

This chain links TRBV28 with TRBJ1-3; no firm D call. V was shortened by 3 bases and J by 0 bases, with 6 bases between the two germline ends. Germline CDR1 reads MDHEN; CDR2 reads SYDVKM. The CDR3 loop spans 14 amino acids. The CDR3 coding sequence is TGTGCCAGCAGTTTTACTTACTCTGGAAACACCATATATTTT. This translates into CASSFTYSGNTIYF.

The chain employs TRBV2 and TRBJ2-6; perhaps TRBD1 as D (5 bases). The CDR3 has 18 residues. CDR1 and CDR2 (germline): SNHLY, FYNNEI. V dropped 0 bases and J dropped 4 bases, with 16 bases sitting between them. The CDR3 region is CASSEATGGPLGANVLTF. As DNA, the CDR3 is TGTGCCAGCAGTGAAGCTACAGGTGGTCCCCTCGGGGCCAACGTCCTGACTTTC.

The chain couples TRBV9 to TRBJ2-5; 7 bases fit TRBD1. Germline CDR1 reads SGDLS; CDR2 reads YYNGEE. The V segment lost 4 bases and the J segment 0 bases; nucleotides outside the gene matches: 3. The CDR3 contains 14 residues. In DNA, the CDR3 is TGTGCCAGCAGCTACGGACAGGACCAAGAGACCCAGTACTTC. Its translation: CASSYGQDQETQYF. The whole variable domain, remainder taken from reference TRBV9 and TRBJ2-5, is DSGVTQTPKHLITATGQRVTLRCSPRSGDLSVYWYQQSLDQGLQFLIQYYNGEERAKGNILERFSAQQFPDLHSELNLSSLELGDSALYFCASSYGQDQETQYFGPGTRLLVL.

This chain uses TRBV11-3 with TRBJ1-5; D uncertain. Trimming stripped 3 bases from V and 2 bases from J, with 5 bases between. Germline CDR1 is SGHNT and CDR2 is YENEEA. The CDR3 has 13 amino acids. CDR3 sequence (DNA): TGTGCCAGCAGCTTCGGAGGCAATCAGCCCCAGCATTTT. The encoded protein is CASSFGGNQPQHF. The full variable domain, in which reference TRBV11-3 and TRBJ1-5 provide the parts outside the CDR3, is EAGVVQSPRYKIIEKKQPVAFWCNPISGHNTLYWYLQNLGQGPELLIRYENEEAVDDSQLPKDRFSAERLKGVDSTLKIQPAELGDSAVYLCASSFGGNQPQHFGDGTRLSIL.

The genes are TRBV18 and TRBJ2-6; D possibly corresponds to TRBD2 (5 bases). Germline V lookup: CDR1 KGHSH, CDR2 LQKENI. The CDR3 totals 16 residues. V was clipped by 3 bases and J by 0 bases, with 9 bases between them. The CDR3 spells CASSPWESSGANVLTF. The DNA of the CDR3 is TGTGCCAGCTCACCCTGGGAGAGCTCTGGGGCCAACGTCCTGACTTTC.

J is TRBJ1-1 and V is TRBV12-5; 7 nucleotides agree with TRBD1. CDR3 length: 17 residues. After removal of 1 base from V and 2 bases from J, the junction contained 10 bases not matched to a gene. CDR1 and CDR2 from the germline V gene are LGHNT and FRNRAP. CDR3 loop: CASGLALTGTANTEAFF. For the CDR3, the DNA is TGTGCTAGTGGTTTGGCTCTCACCGGGACAGCTAACACTGAAGCTTTCTTT.

The V gene is TRBV10-1, the J gene TRBJ2-5; maybe TRBD1 (8 bases). This CDR3 has 15 amino acids. The V gene lost 8 bases and the J gene lost 5 bases, with 21 bases spanning the gap. Per germline, CDR1 WNHNN and CDR2 SYGVQD (reference sequence). The CDR3 DNA follows: TGCGCCAGCGGCCTAAACAGGGGGGGATTGGAGACCCAGTACTTC. Its protein is CASGLNRGGLETQYF.

This chain uses TRBV6-5 with TRBJ1-2; unclear D gene. The germline V and J ends were trimmed by 8 bases and 2 bases, with 15 bases remaining between them. The CDR3 spans 14 residues. Germline V gives CDR1 MNHEY, CDR2 SVGAGI. For the CDR3, the DNA is TGTGCCAGCGGCCCATTCAACAGCAACTATGGCTACACCTTC. Residues: CASGPFNSNYGYTF.

J is TRBJ2-1 and V is TRBV11-3; perhaps TRBD1 as D (5 bases). Between the trimmed V and J ends, which lost 4 bases and 4 bases, there was a span of 14 bases. The CDR3 has 15 amino acids. Germline CDR1 and CDR2: SGHNT and YENEEA. This CDR3 is CASSSTGSPYNEQFF. CDR3 nucleotide sequence: TGTGCCAGCAGCTCTACAGGAAGTCCATACAATGAGCAGTTCTTC.

This rearrangement joins TRBV27 to TRBJ2-3, with 9 positions matching TRBD2. With V trimmed by 4 bases and J by 5 bases, 7 bases remained unmatched. This CDR3 is 15 amino acids long. Germline V gene data show CDR1 as MNHEY and CDR2 as SMNVEV (reference sequence). Written as DNA, the CDR3 is TGTGCCAGCAGTTCCAGGACTAGCGCTGGAGATACGCAGTATTTT. Protein product: CASSSRTSAGDTQYF.

The V call is TRBV30, the J call TRBJ2-1; TRBD2 aligns across 7 bases. There are 17 residues in the CDR3. The junction had 13 bases not matched to a gene; V was cut back by 2 bases and J by 3 bases. The germline gives CDR1 GTSNPN, CDR2 SVGIG (reference sequence). The CDR3 bases are TGTGCCTGGAGTCTGAAGTGGTTGCGGGAGATCTACAATGAGCAGTTCTTC. Translated: CAWSLKWLREIYNEQFF.

This chain links TRBV2 with TRBJ2-3; no clear D gene. Germline V CDR1 and CDR2: SNHLY, FYNNEI. Trimming took off 8 bases at V and 0 bases at J, with 12 bases between the two ends. The length of the CDR3 is 14 residues. CDR3 coding DNA: TGTGCCAGCTCGAACAGCAGGAGCACAGATACGCAGTATTTT. It is translated as CASSNSRSTDTQYF.